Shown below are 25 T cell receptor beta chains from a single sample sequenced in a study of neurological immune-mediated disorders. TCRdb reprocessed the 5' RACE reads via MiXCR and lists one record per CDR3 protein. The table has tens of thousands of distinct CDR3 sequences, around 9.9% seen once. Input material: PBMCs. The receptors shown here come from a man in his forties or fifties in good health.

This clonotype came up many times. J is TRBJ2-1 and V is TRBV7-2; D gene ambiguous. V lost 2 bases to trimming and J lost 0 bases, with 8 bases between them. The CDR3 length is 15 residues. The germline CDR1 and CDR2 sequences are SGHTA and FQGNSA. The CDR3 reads CASSLIGSSYNEQFF. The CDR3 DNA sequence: TGTGCCAGCAGCTTAATAGGGTCCTCCTACAATGAGCAGTTCTTC.

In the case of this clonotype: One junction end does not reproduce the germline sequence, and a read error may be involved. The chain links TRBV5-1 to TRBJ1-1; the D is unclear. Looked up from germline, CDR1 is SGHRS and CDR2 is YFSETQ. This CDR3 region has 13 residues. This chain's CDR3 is CASCLEGRTEAFF. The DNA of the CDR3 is TGCGCCAGCTGCTTGGAAGGGCGTACTGAAGCATTCTTT.

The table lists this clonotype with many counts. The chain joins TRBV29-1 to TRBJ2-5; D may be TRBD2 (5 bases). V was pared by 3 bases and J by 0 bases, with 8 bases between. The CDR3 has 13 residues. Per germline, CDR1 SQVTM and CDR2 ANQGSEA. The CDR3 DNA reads TGCAGCGTTGAGGACTCCGACCAAGAGACCCAGTACTTC. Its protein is CSVEDSDQETQYF.

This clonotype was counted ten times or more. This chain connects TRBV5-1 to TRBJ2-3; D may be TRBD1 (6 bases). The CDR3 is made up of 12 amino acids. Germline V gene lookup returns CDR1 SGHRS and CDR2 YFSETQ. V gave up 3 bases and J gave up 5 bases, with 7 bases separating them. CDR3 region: CASSSDRDTQYF. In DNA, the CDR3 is TGCGCCAGCAGCTCGGACAGAGATACGCAGTATTTT.

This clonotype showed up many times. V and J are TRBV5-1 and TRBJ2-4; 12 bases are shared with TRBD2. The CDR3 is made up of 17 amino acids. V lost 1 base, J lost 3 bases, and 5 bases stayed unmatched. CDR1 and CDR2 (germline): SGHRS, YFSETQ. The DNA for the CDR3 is TGCGCCAGCAGCTTGCCACTAGCGGGGGGTCACAAAAACATTCAGTACTTC. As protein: CASSLPLAGGHKNIQYF.

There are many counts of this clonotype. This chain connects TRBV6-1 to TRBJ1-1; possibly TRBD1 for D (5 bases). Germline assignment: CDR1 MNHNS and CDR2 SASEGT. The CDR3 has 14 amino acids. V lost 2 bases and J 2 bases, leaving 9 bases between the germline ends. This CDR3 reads CASSERGLNTEAFF. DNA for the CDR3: TGTGCCAGCAGTGAACGGGGACTAAACACTGAAGCTTTCTTT.

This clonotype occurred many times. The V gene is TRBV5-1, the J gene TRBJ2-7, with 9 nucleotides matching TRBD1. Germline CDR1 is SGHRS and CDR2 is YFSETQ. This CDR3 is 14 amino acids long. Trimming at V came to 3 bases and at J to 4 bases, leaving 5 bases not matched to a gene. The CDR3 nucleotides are TGCGCCAGCAGCTCCGGGACAGGGTGGTACGAGCAGTACTTC. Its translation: CASSSGTGWYEQYF.

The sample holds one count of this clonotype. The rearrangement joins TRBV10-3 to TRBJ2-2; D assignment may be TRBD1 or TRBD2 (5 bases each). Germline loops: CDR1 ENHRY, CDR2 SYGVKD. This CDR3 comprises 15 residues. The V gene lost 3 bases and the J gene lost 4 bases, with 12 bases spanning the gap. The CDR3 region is CAISDSGRVTGELFF. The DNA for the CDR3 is TGTGCCATCAGTGACTCAGGGCGGGTCACCGGGGAGCTGTTTTTT.

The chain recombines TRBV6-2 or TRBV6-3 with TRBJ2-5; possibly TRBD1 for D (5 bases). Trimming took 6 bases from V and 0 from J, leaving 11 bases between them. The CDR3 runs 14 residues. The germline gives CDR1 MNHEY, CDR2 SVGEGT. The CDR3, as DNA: TGTGCCAGCAGCCCCGACAGTTACCAAGAGACCCAGTACTTC. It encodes CASSPDSYQETQYF.

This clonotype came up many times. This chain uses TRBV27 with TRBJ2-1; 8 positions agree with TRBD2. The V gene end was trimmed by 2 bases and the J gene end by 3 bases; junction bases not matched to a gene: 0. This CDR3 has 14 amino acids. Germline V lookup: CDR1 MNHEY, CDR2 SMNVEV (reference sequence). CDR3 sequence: CASSLRGGYNEQFF. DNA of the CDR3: TGTGCCAGCAGTTTACGGGGGGGCTACAATGAGCAGTTCTTC.

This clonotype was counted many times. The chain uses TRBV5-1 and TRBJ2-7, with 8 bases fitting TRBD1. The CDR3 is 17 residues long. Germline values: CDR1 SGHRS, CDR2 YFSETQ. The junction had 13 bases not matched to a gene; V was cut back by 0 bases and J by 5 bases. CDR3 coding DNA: TGCGCCAGCAGCTTGGGGACAGGGAAAGGCCTGCGGGACGAGCAGTACTTC. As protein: CASSLGTGKGLRDEQYF.

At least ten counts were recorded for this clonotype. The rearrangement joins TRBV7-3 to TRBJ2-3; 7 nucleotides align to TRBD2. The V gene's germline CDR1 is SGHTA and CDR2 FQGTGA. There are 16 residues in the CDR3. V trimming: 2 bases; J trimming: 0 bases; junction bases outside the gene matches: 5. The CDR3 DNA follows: TGTGCCAGCAGCTTACTCGCGGGGGAGAGCACAGATACGCAGTATTTT. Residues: CASSLLAGESTDTQYF.

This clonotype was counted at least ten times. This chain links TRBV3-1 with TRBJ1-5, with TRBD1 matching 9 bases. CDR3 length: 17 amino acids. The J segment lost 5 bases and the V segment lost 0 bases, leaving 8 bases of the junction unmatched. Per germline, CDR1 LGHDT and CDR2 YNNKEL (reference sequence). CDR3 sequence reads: CASSQDRGTGRDQPQHF. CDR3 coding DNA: TGTGCCAGCAGCCAAGATCGGGGGACAGGGAGGGATCAGCCCCAGCATTTT.

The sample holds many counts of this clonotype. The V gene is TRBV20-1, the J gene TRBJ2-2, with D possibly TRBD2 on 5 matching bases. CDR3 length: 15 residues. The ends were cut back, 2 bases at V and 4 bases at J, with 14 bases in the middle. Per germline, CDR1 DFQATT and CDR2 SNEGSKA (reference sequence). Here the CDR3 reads CSARSRAQITGELFF. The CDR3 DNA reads TGCAGTGCTAGATCGAGGGCACAAATCACCGGGGAGCTGTTTTTT.

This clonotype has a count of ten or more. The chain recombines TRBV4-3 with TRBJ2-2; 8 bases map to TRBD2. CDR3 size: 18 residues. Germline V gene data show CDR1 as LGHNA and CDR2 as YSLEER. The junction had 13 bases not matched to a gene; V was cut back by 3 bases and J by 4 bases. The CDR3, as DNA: TGCGCCAGCAGCCAGAACCCCTCTGCGGGAGGTACCACCGGGGAGCTGTTTTTT. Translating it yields CASSQNPSAGGTTGELFF.

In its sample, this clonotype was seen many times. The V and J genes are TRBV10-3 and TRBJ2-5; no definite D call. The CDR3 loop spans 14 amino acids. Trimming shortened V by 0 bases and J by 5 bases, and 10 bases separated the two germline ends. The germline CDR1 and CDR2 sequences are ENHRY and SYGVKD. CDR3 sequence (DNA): TGTGCCATCAGTGAGTCGACGCGACATGAGACCCAGTACTTC. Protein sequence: CAISESTRHETQYF.

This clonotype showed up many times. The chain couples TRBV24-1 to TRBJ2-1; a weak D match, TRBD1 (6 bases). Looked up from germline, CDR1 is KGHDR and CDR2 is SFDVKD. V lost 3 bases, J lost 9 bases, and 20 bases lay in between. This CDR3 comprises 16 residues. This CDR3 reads CATSDDPPPRGGEQFF. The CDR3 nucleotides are TGTGCCACCAGTGATGACCCCCCCCCCCGAGGGGGTGAGCAGTTCTTC.

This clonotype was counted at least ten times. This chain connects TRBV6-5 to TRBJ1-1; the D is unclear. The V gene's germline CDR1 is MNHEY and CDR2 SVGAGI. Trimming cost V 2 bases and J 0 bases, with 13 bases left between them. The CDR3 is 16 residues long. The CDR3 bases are TGTGCCAGCAGTTACACAAGCGGCGCCTTGAACACTGAAGCTTTCTTT. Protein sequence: CASSYTSGALNTEAFF.

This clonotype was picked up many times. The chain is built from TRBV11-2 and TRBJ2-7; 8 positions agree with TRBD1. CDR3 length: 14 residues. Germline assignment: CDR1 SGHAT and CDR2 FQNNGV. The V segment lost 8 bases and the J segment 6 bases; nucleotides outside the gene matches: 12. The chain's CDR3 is CASRRGQGVSEQYF. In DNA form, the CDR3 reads TGTGCCAGCCGCCGCGGACAGGGAGTATCCGAGCAGTACTTC. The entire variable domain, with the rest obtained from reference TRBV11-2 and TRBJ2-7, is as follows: EAGVAQSPRYKIIEKRQSVAFWCNPISGHATLYWYQQILGQGPKLLIQFQNNGVVDDSQLPKDRFSAERLKGVDSTLKIQPAKLEDSAVYLCASRRGQGVSEQYFGPGTRLTVT.

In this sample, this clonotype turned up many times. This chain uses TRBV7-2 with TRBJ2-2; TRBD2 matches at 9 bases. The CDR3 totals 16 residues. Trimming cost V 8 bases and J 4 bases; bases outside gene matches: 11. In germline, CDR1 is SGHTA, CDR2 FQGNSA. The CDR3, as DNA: TGTGCCAGCGTTGAGGCGGGGGGGCAGGGCACCGGGGAGCTGTTTTTT. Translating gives CASVEAGGQGTGELFF.

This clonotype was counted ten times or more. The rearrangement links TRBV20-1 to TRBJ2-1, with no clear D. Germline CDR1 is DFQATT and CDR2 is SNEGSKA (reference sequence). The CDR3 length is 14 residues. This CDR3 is CSQLPPNQYNEQFF. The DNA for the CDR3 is TGCAGCCAACTACCCCCCAACCAATACAATGAGCAGTTCTTC.

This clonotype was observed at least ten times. The CDR3 DNA follows: TGTGCCAGCAGCGAGTCTAGCGGGGGAGCCCCCCTTACGCAGTATTTT. Translated, it gives CASSESSGGAPLTQYF. V usage is TRBV9 and J usage is TRBJ2-3; the match to TRBD2 covers 10 bases. This CDR3 is built from 16 residues. CDR1 is SGDLS and CDR2 is YYNGEE in the germline V gene. The V and J ends lost 3 bases and 8 bases, in that order; junction bases with no gene match: 12. Using reference TRBV9 and TRBJ2-3 for the parts outside the CDR3, the full variable domain is DSGVTQTPKHLITATGQRVTLRCSPRSGDLSVYWYQQSLDQGLQFLIQYYNGEERAKGNILERFSAQQFPDLHSELNLSSLELGDSALYFCASSESSGGAPLTQYFGPGTRLTVL.

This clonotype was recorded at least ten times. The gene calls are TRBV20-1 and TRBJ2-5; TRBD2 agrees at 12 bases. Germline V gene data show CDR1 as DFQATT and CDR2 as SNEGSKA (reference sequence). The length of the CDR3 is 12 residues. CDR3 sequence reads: CRTSGSQETQYF. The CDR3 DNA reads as TGCAGGACTAGCGGGAGTCAAGAGACCCAGTACTTC.

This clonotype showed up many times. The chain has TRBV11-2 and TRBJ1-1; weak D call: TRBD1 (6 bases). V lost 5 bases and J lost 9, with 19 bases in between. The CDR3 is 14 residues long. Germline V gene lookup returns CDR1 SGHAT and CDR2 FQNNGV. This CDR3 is CASSPNHGQYQAFF. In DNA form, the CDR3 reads TGTGCCAGCAGCCCAAACCACGGACAGTATCAAGCTTTCTTT.

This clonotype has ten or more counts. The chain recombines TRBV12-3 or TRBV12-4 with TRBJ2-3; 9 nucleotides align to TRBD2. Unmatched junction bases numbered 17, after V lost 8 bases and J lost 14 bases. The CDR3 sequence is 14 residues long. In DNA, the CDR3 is TGTGCCAGCGCCCCCCTGGGGCGGGGGGGACTTGCGTATTTT. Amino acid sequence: CASAPLGRGGLAYF.